The 11 T cell receptor beta chains below were found in one sample sequenced in a study of T cell repertoires in ileal Crohn's disease. Produced via immunoSEQ multiplex PCR; TCRdb's table is partial and in-frame only. The sample holds some 10,000 clones, more than 60% seen once. The specimen sequenced was ileal tissue. Receptors originate from an adult with Crohn's disease.

V and J are TRBV10-3 and TRBJ2-3, with TRBD2 matching over 9 bases. The length of the CDR3 is 18 residues. The V segment lost 0 bases and the J segment 6 bases; nucleotides outside the gene matches: 13. Germline-derived CDR1 and CDR2 are ENHRY and SYGVKD. The CDR3: CAISESRGSGGFKDTQYF. The CDR3 bases are TGTGCCATCAGTGAGTCGAGGGGTAGCGGGGGATTCAAGGATACGCAGTATTTT.

This clone showed up just a few times. The V gene is TRBV11-2, the J gene TRBJ2-5, with D tentatively TRBD1 (5 bases). With 0 bases removed from V and 0 bases from J, the gap between germline ends came to 11 bases. This CDR3 has 16 residues. Germline V gives CDR1 SGHAT, CDR2 FQNNGV. CDR3: CASSLDQGAHQETQYF. The CDR3 DNA sequence: TGTGCCAGCAGCTTAGATCAGGGTGCCCACCAAGAGACCCAGTACTTC.

This clone rates as large. CDR3 protein: CASQTGGWGTQYF. As DNA, the CDR3 is TGTGCCAGCCAAACTGGCGGGTGGGGAACGCAGTATTTT. V usage is TRBV6-1 and J usage is TRBJ2-3; possibly TRBD2 for D (5 bases). The length of the CDR3 is 13 residues. Germline-derived CDR1 and CDR2 are MNHNS and SASEGT. Trimming removed 8 bases from V and 9 bases from J, with 18 bases in between.

The J gene is TRBJ1-5, the V gene TRBV5-8; no firm D call. Germline CDR1 and CDR2: SGHTS and YDEGEE. CDR3 length: 11 amino acids. Between the trimmed V and J ends, which lost 4 bases and 10 bases, there was a span of 9 bases. The CDR3: CASSLTPPQHF. CDR3 nucleotides: TGTGCCAGCAGCCTCACACCCCCCCAGCATTTT.

CDR3 protein: CASRGGPVADTQYF. The DNA for the CDR3 is TGTGCCAGTAGGGGTGGACCGGTCGCAGATACGCAGTATTTT. J is TRBJ2-3 and V is TRBV9, with D perhaps TRBD1 (5 bases). The CDR3 spans 14 residues. Per germline, CDR1 SGDLS and CDR2 YYNGEE. Trimming stripped 8 bases from V and 4 bases from J, with 17 bases between. Variable domain in full (rest from reference TRBV9 and TRBJ2-3): DSGVTQTPKHLITATGQRVTLRCSPRSGDLSVYWYQQSLDQGLQFLIQYYNGEERAKGNILERFSAQQFPDLHSELNLSSLELGDSALYFCASRGGPVADTQYFGPGTRLTVL.

V is TRBV18 and J is TRBJ1-2; D is undetermined. V gave up 3 bases and J gave up 4 bases, with 9 bases separating them. This CDR3 comprises 13 residues. Germline V gives CDR1 KGHSH, CDR2 LQKENI. CDR3 nucleotides: TGTGCCAGCTCACCCTCGGGAGGCTATGGCTACACCTTC. Residues: CASSPSGGYGYTF.

This chain uses TRBV5-5 with TRBJ2-7; TRBD2 matches 10 bases. V gave up 4 bases and J gave up 4 bases; unmatched junction bases: 14. Germline V gene lookup returns CDR1 SGHKS and CDR2 YYEKEE (reference sequence). This CDR3 spans 17 amino acids. This CDR3 is CASSPGVMASGRYEQYF. Written as DNA, the CDR3 is TGTGCCAGCAGCCCGGGAGTTATGGCTAGCGGGAGATACGAGCAGTACTTC.

The rearrangement links TRBV2 to TRBJ1-6; no firm D call. With 11 bases removed from V and 2 bases from J, the gap between germline ends came to 13 bases. CDR1 SNHLY and CDR2 FYNNEI come from the germline V gene. This CDR3 region has 14 residues. CDR3 coding DNA: TGTGCCGACCAACAGAACCCCTATAATTCACCCCTCCACTTT. Translation: CADQQNPYNSPLHF.

V usage is TRBV15 and J usage is TRBJ1-3; D is unclear. Germline CDR1 LNHNV, CDR2 YYDKDF (reference sequence). The CDR3 is 14 amino acids. Deletions cut 6 bases from V and 0 bases from J, with 9 bases between. The CDR3 DNA follows: TGTGCCACCAGGGCAGGCAACTCTGGAAACACCATATATTTT. This gives the protein CATRAGNSGNTIYF.

J is TRBJ1-6 and V is TRBV19, with 7 bases lining up with TRBD1. CDR1 LNHDA and CDR2 SQIVND come from the germline V gene (reference sequence). This CDR3 comprises 15 residues. V shed 5 bases and J 0 bases; nucleotides not matched to a gene: 1. The CDR3 nucleotides are TGTGCCAGTAGTCCAGGGGGCTCCTATAATTCACCCCTCCACTTT. Its translation is CASSPGGSYNSPLHF.

V and J are TRBV7-2 and TRBJ2-7, with 9 positions matching TRBD1. Germline values: CDR1 SGHTA, CDR2 FQGNSA. The CDR3 covers 14 residues. V shed 2 bases and J 3 bases; nucleotides not matched to a gene: 2. In nucleotides, the CDR3 is TGTGCCAGCAGCTTAATGGGACAGGGCTACGAGCAGTACTTC. It yields the protein CASSLMGQGYEQYF.